What follows is one TCR beta chain and its context. This entry comes from a study of blood T cell repertoires in COVID-19. Study details: Sites across the United States, Italy and Spain contributed samples from acute and convalescent COVID-19. Sources were T cells, B-cell-depleted T cells, or PBMCs; the material itself was cDNA or gDNA.

Methods used by the authors: Estimation of nucleated cell counts was performed using reference gene primer amplification. Sequenced by immunoSEQ multiplex PCR; TCRdb stores in-frame clones only, minus some. V and J calls and clone size are as listed in that table; D and trimming were resolved from the DNA. The data show over 110,000 clones, with approximately 80% seen just once and 9.5% to 13% held by the top ten. This CDR3 contains 17 residues. Trimming at V came to 5 bases and at J to 2 bases, leaving 11 bases not matched to a gene. Germline CDR1 reads KGHDR; CDR2 reads SFDVKD. The chain employs TRBV24-1 and TRBJ2-5; 9 positions match TRBD2. This TCR derives from a man aged 60-69 years with active or convalescent COVID-19. Sequencing was done on a sample of peripheral blood. CDR3 bases: TGTGCCACCAGTGTTAGGGTAGCGGGAGAGTATCAAGAGACCCAGTACTTC. Its protein product is CATSVRVAGEYQETQYF.